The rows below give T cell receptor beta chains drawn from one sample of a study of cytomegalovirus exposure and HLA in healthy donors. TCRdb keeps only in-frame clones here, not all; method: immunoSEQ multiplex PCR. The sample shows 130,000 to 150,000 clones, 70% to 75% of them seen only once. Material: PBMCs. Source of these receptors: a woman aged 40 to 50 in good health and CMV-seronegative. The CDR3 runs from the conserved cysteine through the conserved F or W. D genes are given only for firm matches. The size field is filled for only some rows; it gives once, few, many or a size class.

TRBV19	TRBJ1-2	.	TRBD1	TGTGCCAGTAGTACAGGGACAGTAAATGGCTACACCTTC	CASSTGTVNGYTF
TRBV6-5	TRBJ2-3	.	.	TGTGCCAGCAAATCTCCAGGCACAGATACGCAGTATTTT	CASKSPGTDTQYF
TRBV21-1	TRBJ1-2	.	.	TGTGCCAGCAGCCCAGGGGGAGAGCCTTATGGCTACACCTTC	CASSPGGEPYGYTF
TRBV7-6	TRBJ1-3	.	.	TGTGCCAGCAGCTTAGGTCAGACTGGAAACACCATATATTTT	CASSLGQTGNTIYF
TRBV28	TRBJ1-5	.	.	TGTGCCAGCAGTTTAGGACTGGGCAATCAGCCCCAGCATTTT	CASSLGLGNQPQHF
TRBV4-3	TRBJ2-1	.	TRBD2	TGCGCCAGCAGCCAAGATCCTGCGGGGGGGTCTTTACATGAGCAGTTCTTC	CASSQDPAGGSLHEQFF
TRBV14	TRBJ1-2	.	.	TGTGCCAGCAGCCAAGGGCGACTCTATGGCTACACCTTC	CASSQGRLYGYTF
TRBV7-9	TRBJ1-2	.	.	TGTGCCAGCAGCTCGGGACATATCCTCTCTGGCTACACCTTC	CASSSGHILSGYTF
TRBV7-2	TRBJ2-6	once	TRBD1	TGTGCCAGCAGCTCTGGACAGGACCTCAACTCTGGGGCCAACGTCCTGACTTTC	CASSSGQDLNSGANVLTF
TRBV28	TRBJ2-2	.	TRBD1	TGTGCCAGCGTTCCCGGGACAGTGAACACCGGGGAGCTGTTTTTT	CASVPGTVNTGELFF
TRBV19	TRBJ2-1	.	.	TGTGCCAGTAGTTCTTACCCGACAGACAGGCGGTCCTACAATGAGCAGTTCTTC	CASSSYPTDRRSYNEQFF
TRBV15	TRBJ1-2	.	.	TGTGCCACTTCCCCGGGACACCCATCGGGTGGCTACACCTTC	CATSPGHPSGGYTF
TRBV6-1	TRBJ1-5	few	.	TGTGCCAGCAGTGAAGGGAGGGGACCTCAGCCCCAGCATTTT	CASSEGRGPQPQHF
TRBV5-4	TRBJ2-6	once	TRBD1	TGTGCCAGCCACGGACAGGGGTACCCTGGGGCCAACGTCCTGACTTTC	CASHGQGYPGANVLTF
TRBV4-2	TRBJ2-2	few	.	TGTGCCAGCAGCCAGGCTACCGGGGAGCTGTTTTTT	CASSQATGELFF
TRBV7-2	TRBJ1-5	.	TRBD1	TGTGCCAGCAGCCTCTCCGGGACAGGGTCTCAGCCCCAGCATTTT	CASSLSGTGSQPQHF
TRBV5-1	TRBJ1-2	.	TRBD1	TGCGCCAGCAGCAGGGAGGGGACAGGGGAAGGCTACACCTTC	CASSREGTGEGYTF
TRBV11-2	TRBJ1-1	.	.	TGTGCCAGCAGCTTAGGGGGGCGCACTGAAGCTTTCTTT	CASSLGGRTEAFF
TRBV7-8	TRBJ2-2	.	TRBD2	TGTGCCACAATGGGACTAGCGGGGAACGGGGAGCTGTTTTTT	CATMGLAGNGELFF
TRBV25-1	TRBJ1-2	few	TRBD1	TGTGCCAGCAGTCTAGGCCAGGGGGACTATGGCTACACCTTC	CASSLGQGDYGYTF
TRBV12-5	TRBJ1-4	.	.	TGTGCTAGTGGTCAGGACAGCAATGAAAAACTGTTTTTT	CASGQDSNEKLFF
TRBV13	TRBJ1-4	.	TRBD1	TGTGCCAGCAGCTTAGGCCTAGGGACAGATAATGAAAAACTGTTTTTT	CASSLGLGTDNEKLFF
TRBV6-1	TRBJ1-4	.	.	TGTGCCAGCAGTGTAGGGGGAGGGGATGAAAAACTGTTTTTT	CASSVGGGDEKLFF
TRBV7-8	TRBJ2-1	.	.	TGTGCCAGCAGCATCCCCCAGGTGGGGAGCTCCTACAATGAGCAGTTCTTC	CASSIPQVGSSYNEQFF
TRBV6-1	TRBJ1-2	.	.	TGTGCCAGCAGTGAATTAAGGGGGTCTGGCTACACCTTC	CASSELRGSGYTF
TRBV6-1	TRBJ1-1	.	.	TGTGCCAGCAGTGCAATGAGGGACACTGAAGCTTTCTTT	CASSAMRDTEAFF
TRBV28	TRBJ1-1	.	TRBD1	TGTGCCAGCAGACTCGCAGGGGGCACTGAAGCTTTCTTT	CASRLAGGTEAFF
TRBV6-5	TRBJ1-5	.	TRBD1	TGTGCCAGCAGTTACGGGACAGGGACTAATCAGCCCCAGCATTTT	CASSYGTGTNQPQHF
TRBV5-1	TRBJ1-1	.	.	TGCGCCAGCAGCCGAGGGGGAATGAACACTGAAGCTTTCTTT	CASSRGGMNTEAFF
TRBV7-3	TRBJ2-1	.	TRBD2	TGTGCCAGCAGCCCCGCCGGGACTAGTGTTGAGCAGTTCTTC	CASSPAGTSVEQFF
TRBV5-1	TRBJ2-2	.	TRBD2	TGCGCCAGCAGCCTCCTAGCGGGTCTTGACACCGGGGAGCTGTTTTTT	CASSLLAGLDTGELFF
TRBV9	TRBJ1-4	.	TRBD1	TGTGCCAGCAGCGAGAGTGGACAGGGGTTTGAAAAACTGTTTTTT	CASSESGQGFEKLFF
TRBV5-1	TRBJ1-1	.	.	TGCGCCAGCAGCTTGGGGCAGGGCTACGTTGAGGCTTTCTTT	CASSLGQGYVEAFF
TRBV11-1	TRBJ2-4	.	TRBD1	TGTGCCAGCAGCCCCAGGGGGATAGCAGGGAACATTCAGTACTTC	CASSPRGIAGNIQYF
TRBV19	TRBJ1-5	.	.	TGTGCCAGTAGTCCTTTCTGGACAGCCCATAAGCCCCAGCATTTT	CASSPFWTAHKPQHF
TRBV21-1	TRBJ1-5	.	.	TGTGCCACCAAGGGACAGGGGAGAAATCAGCCCCAGCATTTT	CATKGQGRNQPQHF
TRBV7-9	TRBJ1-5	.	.	TGTGCCAGCAGCCGGGGTGGCGATCAGCCCCAGCATTTT	CASSRGGDQPQHF
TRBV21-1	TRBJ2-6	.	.	TGTGCCAGCAGCATACGGGACTCTACCGAGTGTGCTGGGGCCAACGTCCTGACTTTC	CASSIRDSTECAGANVLTF
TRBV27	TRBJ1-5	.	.	TGTGCCACCAGGACGGCTCCAGGGGGCAATCAGCCCCAGCATTTT	CATRTAPGGNQPQHF